This is a list of T cell receptor beta chains from one sample in a study of high-grade serous ovarian cancer treatment subgroups. Repertoires were generated with immunoSEQ multiplex PCR, while TCRdb's copy carries only in-frame clones and drops some. The table records thousands of clones, 65% to 80% of them present only once. Source material: tumor tissue. These TCRs come from a human donor with high-grade serous ovarian cancer. Each CDR3 is given with its conserved first and last residue. The D gene is left open where the match is weak. Clone size is shown for a subset of rows, as once, few, many or a class of expanded clone.

>NA|15|TRBV5-6|few|TRBJ2-6
CASTLGLSGANVLTF
TGTGCCAGCACCCTTGGGCTATCTGGGGCCAACGTCCTGACTTTC
>NA|12|TRBV18|few|TRBJ2-1
CASSPPWNEQFF
TGTGCCAGCTCACCACCGTGGAATGAGCAGTTCTTC
>NA|12|TRBV30|NA|TRBJ2-7
CAWRPGNYEQYF
TGTGCCTGGAGGCCGGGTAACTACGAGCAGTACTTC
>NA|12|TRBV7-9|once|TRBJ2-7
CASSPNPYEQYF
TGTGCCAGCAGCCCAAATCCTTACGAGCAGTACTTC
>TRBD1|14|TRBV19|few|TRBJ1-6
CASSTSGGDSPLHF
TGTGCCAGTAGTACCTCAGGGGGTGATTCACCCCTCCACTTT
>NA|12|TRBV14|few|TRBJ1-1
CASSRSLDLAFF
TGTGCCAGCAGTCGTTCCCTTGATTTAGCTTTCTTT
>TRBD2|16|TRBV6-5|NA|TRBJ2-2
CASSYLWGGNTGELFF
TGTGCCAGCAGTTATCTTTGGGGGGGGAACACCGGGGAGCTGTTTTTT
>TRBD2|14|TRBV9|NA|TRBJ2-3
CASSVGLGSDTQYF
TGTGCCAGCAGCGTCGGACTAGGGTCGGATACGCAGTATTTT
>NA|14|TRBV19|NA|TRBJ1-1
CASSPQGDVTEAFF
TGTGCCAGTAGTCCCCAAGGAGATGTCACTGAAGCTTTCTTT
>NA|16|TRBV13|NA|TRBJ2-2
CASSPWSSGNTGELFF
TGTGCCAGCAGCCCTTGGAGTAGCGGGAACACCGGGGAGCTGTTTTTT
>NA|13|TRBV28|NA|TRBJ1-6
CASSLQGGSPLHF
TGTGCCAGCAGTTTACAGGGAGGTTCACCCCTCCACTTT
>TRBD1|14|TRBV7-9|NA|TRBJ1-1
CASSSQGVNTEAFF
TGTGCCAGCAGCTCCCAGGGGGTGAACACTGAAGCTTTCTTT
>NA|13|TRBV7-2|NA|TRBJ1-6
CASSLVFENPLHF
TGTGCCAGCAGCTTAGTGTTTGAAAATCCCCTCCACTTT
>NA|13|TRBV4-1|NA|TRBJ2-1
CASGKGRNNEQFF
TGCGCCAGCGGTAAGGGACGGAACAATGAGCAGTTCTTC
>TRBD2|16|TRBV9|NA|TRBJ2-2
CASSPGLAGYTGELFF
TGTGCCAGCAGCCCCGGACTAGCGGGATACACCGGGGAGCTGTTTTTT
>NA|14|TRBV7-2|NA|TRBJ2-5
CASSSNRAGETQYF
TGTGCCAGCAGCTCAAACAGGGCTGGCGAGACCCAGTACTTC
>NA|14|TRBV27|NA|TRBJ1-5
CASSLSHGNQPQHF
TGTGCCAGCAGTTTATCCCACGGCAATCAGCCCCAGCATTTT